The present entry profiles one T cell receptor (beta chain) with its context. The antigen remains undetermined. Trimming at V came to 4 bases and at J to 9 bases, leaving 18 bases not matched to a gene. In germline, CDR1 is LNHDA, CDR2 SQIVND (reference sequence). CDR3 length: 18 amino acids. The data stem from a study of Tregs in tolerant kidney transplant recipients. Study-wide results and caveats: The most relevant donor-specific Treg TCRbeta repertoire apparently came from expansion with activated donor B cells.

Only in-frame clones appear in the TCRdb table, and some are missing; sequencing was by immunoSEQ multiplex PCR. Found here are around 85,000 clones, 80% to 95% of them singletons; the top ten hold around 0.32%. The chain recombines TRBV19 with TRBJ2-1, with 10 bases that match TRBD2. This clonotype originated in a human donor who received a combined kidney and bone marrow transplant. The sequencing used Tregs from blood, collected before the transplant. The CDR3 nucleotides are TGTGCCAGTAGTACCTCCTCCAGGGGAACTAGCGGGAACCTTGAGCAGTTCTTC. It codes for CASSTSSRGTSGNLEQFF.